This T cell receptor beta chain emerged from a study of early T cells in non-severe SARS-CoV-2 infection. Study information: It was bulk RNA from unsorted whole blood that was sequenced, and the chains were unpaired.

This clonotype was detected a few times. The ends were cut back, 5 bases at V and 0 bases at J, with 26 bases in the middle. Germline V gene data show CDR1 as DFQATT and CDR2 as SNEGSKA (reference sequence). The CDR3 sequence is 20 residues long. TCRdb analysed the 5' RACE reads with MiXCR anew, one entry per CDR3 protein. The table lists under 140,000 distinct CDR3 sequences, 10% to 15% of them singletons. Here the sequenced sample was whole blood, taken at baseline. The chain recombines TRBV20-1 with TRBJ1-6, with D possibly matching TRBD1 (5 bases). This sequence originates from an adult who was a healthcare worker with PCR-confirmed SARS-CoV-2 infection or an uninfected control (not recorded which). This CDR3 reads CSAPSQTPGTSSSYNSPLHF. The CDR3 DNA is TGCAGTGCTCCATCTCAAACCCCAGGGACTTCAAGCTCCTATAATTCACCCCTCCACTTT.